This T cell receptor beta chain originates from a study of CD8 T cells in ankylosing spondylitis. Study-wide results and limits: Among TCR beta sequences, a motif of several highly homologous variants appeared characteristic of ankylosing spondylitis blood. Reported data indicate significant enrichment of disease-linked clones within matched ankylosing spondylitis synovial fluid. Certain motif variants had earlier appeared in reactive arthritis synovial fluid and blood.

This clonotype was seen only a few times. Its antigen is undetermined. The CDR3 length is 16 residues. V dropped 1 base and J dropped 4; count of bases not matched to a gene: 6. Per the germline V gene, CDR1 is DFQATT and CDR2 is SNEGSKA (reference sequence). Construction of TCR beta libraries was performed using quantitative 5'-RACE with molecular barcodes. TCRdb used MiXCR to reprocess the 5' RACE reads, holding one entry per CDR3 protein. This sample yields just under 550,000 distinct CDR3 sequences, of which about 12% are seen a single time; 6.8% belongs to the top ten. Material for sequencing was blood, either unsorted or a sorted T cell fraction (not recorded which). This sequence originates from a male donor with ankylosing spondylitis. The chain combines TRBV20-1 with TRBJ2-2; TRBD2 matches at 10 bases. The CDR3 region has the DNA TGCAGTGCTAGAGCCCTAGCGGGAGCGGGCACCGGGGAGCTGTTTTTT. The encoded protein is CSARALAGAGTGELFF.